A selection of T cell receptor beta chains follows, all from one sample in a study of T cell responses to AZD1222 COVID-19 vaccine. The protocol was immunoSEQ multiplex PCR, while the TCRdb copy is restricted to in-frame clones and leaves out a portion. The sample includes over 75,000 clones, more than 80% of them seen just once. The sequences come from peripheral blood, collected on day 0 of AZD1222 vaccination. Receptor source: an adult in good health. Both conserved end residues are part of each CDR3. A D gene is named only where the DNA matches it firmly. Size tells how often a clone was seen (once, few, many) or the class of an expanded clone, and some rows leave it out.

clone size | J gene | D gene | V gene | CDR3 DNA | CDR3 protein
once | TRBJ1-1 | NA | TRBV19 | TGTGCCAGTAGAGGACAGTTGTACACTGAAGCTTTCTTT | CASRGQLYTEAFF
few | TRBJ1-5 | TRBD1 | TRBV19 | TGTGCCAGTAGTAGAGGGACAGCCGATAGCAATCAGCCCCAGCATTTT | CASSRGTADSNQPQHF
NA | TRBJ1-2 | NA | TRBV29-1 | TGCAGCGTTGAGACTGGAGGAAGTGGCTACACCTTC | CSVETGGSGYTF
NA | TRBJ2-1 | NA | TRBV11-2 | TGTGCCAGCAGCTTGGCTTTGGGGCTCAATGAGCAGTTCTTC | CASSLALGLNEQFF
NA | TRBJ2-7 | NA | TRBV7-3 | TGTGCCAGCAGCTTAGGGGGAGAAGGGATGAACGAGCAGTACTTC | CASSLGGEGMNEQYF
NA | TRBJ1-5 | TRBD1 | TRBV28 | TGTGCCAGCAGTACCCCGGGACAGGGGCAGCCCCAGCATTTT | CASSTPGQGQPQHF
NA | TRBJ2-5 | NA | TRBV5-4 | TGTGCCAGCAGCTTGGTAGCCCAAGGGGACGAGACCCAGTACTTC | CASSLVAQGDETQYF
NA | TRBJ1-2 | TRBD1 | TRBV6-2/TRBV6-3 | TGTGCCAGCAGCCGACAGGGGGCGGATGGCTACACCTTC | CASSRQGADGYTF
NA | TRBJ2-3 | NA | TRBV30 | TGTGCCTGGAGTAGCGTTGGGGGCACAGATACGCAGTATTTT | CAWSSVGGTDTQYF
NA | TRBJ1-2 | NA | TRBV12-3/TRBV12-4 | TGTGCCAGCAGTTTGGAGGGTAACTATGGCTACACCTTC | CASSLEGNYGYTF
NA | TRBJ1-4 | NA | TRBV18 | TGTGCCAGCTCGACAGCAGGGTTTGGTGAAAAACTGTTTTTT | CASSTAGFGEKLFF
NA | TRBJ2-1 | TRBD2 | TRBV9 | TGTGCCAGCAGCGGGACTAGCGGAGGGGAATCCTACAATGAGCAGTTCTTC | CASSGTSGGESYNEQFF
NA | TRBJ2-5 | NA | TRBV5-5 | TGTGCCAGCAGCTCCAACGTGGGGGGAGAGACCCAGTACTTC | CASSSNVGGETQYF
NA | TRBJ2-7 | NA | TRBV7-6 | TGTGCCAGCAGCTTAGGGGACCGTAACGAGCAGTACTTC | CASSLGDRNEQYF
NA | TRBJ2-7 | TRBD1 | TRBV10-2 | TGCGCCAGCAGTCAGGGACAGGGTGGGGAGCAGTACTTC | CASSQGQGGEQYF
NA | TRBJ1-1 | TRBD1 | TRBV7-9 | TGTGCCAGCAGCTTAGGGACAGGGGGGAACACTGAAGCTTTCTTT | CASSLGTGGNTEAFF
NA | TRBJ1-1 | NA | TRBV11-1 | TGTGCCAGCAGCTTAGGGACATCTAACACTGAAGCTTTCTTT | CASSLGTSNTEAFF
once | TRBJ2-1 | NA | TRBV29-1 | TGCAGCGTTGAAATCCGGGACTCCTACAATGAGCAGTTCTTC | CSVEIRDSYNEQFF
NA | TRBJ1-5 | TRBD1 | TRBV3-1/TRBV3-2 | TGTGCCAGCAGCCCCGGGACAGGTAATCAGCCCCAGCATTTT | CASSPGTGNQPQHF
NA | TRBJ1-5 | NA | TRBV28 | TGTGCCAGCAGTTCGACCCCCGGCATGTACGGGCCCCAGCATTTT | CASSSTPGMYGPQHF
NA | TRBJ1-6 | NA | TRBV11-2 | TGTGCCAGCAGCTTAGTCGGCAGGGGCAATTCACCCCTCCACTTT | CASSLVGRGNSPLHF
NA | TRBJ2-7 | TRBD2 | TRBV15 | TGTGCCACCAGCCGGGGACTAGCGGGGGGTGAGCAGTACTTC | CATSRGLAGGEQYF
NA | TRBJ2-3 | TRBD2 | TRBV7-3 | TGTGCCAGCAGCCCAGGGACTAGCATTAGCACAGATACGCAGTATTTT | CASSPGTSISTDTQYF
few | TRBJ1-4 | NA | TRBV10-2 | TGCGCCAGCGGGGGACCGCGGAATGAAAAACTGTTTTTT | CASGGPRNEKLFF
NA | TRBJ2-1 | NA | TRBV9 | TGTGCCAGCAGCGTAGTAGGGAGGAACAATGAGCAGTTCTTC | CASSVVGRNNEQFF
NA | TRBJ1-2 | TRBD1 | TRBV6-5 | TGTGCCAGCAGTTACTCGGGGACAGTCCACTGGGGCTACACCTTC | CASSYSGTVHWGYTF
NA | TRBJ2-7 | NA | TRBV12-3/TRBV12-4 | TGTGCCAGCAGTTTAGGGCTAAACGAGCAGTACTTC | CASSLGLNEQYF
NA | TRBJ2-1 | NA | TRBV7-2 | TGTGCCAGCAGCCTAGGAGGGGGGAACTCCTACAATGAGCAGTTCTTC | CASSLGGGNSYNEQFF
once | TRBJ1-1 | NA | TRBV5-1 | TGCGCCAGCAGCTCGGGCAGACGAGACACTGAAGCTTTCTTT | CASSSGRRDTEAFF
NA | TRBJ1-4 | TRBD1 | TRBV6-5 | TGTGCCAGCAGCCGAGACAGGGGTGATGAAAAACTGTTTTTT | CASSRDRGDEKLFF
NA | TRBJ2-7 | NA | TRBV11-2 | TGTGCCAGCAGCTTTCAGGGGGACTTCTCCGAGCAGTACTTC | CASSFQGDFSEQYF
NA | TRBJ1-1 | NA | TRBV28 | TGTGCCAGCAGATACAGGGCGAACACTGAAGCTTTCTTT | CASRYRANTEAFF
NA | TRBJ2-7 | NA | TRBV4-2 | TGTGCCAGCAGCCAAGATAGGGGGGGGCTCTACGAGCAGTACTTC | CASSQDRGGLYEQYF
NA | TRBJ1-3 | NA | TRBV12-5 | TGTGCTAGTGGTTTGGTAGGTAATACGGCGAGCTCTGGAAACACCATATATTTT | CASGLVGNTASSGNTIYF
few | TRBJ1-5 | NA | TRBV9 | TGTGCCAGCAACCCTGGGGGGGGGAACAATCAGCCCCAGCATTTT | CASNPGGGNNQPQHF
NA | TRBJ2-1 | NA | TRBV7-9 | TGTGCCAGCAGATCCACGGCGGGCCCCCTTTACAATGAGCAGTTCTTC | CASRSTAGPLYNEQFF
NA | TRBJ2-7 | TRBD1 | TRBV2 | TGTGCCAGCAGCAAGACAGGGGCAACCTACGAGCAGTACTTC | CASSKTGATYEQYF
once | TRBJ1-5 | NA | TRBV6-5 | TGTGCCAGCAAAACAGGGCAGATCAATCAGCCCCAGCATTTT | CASKTGQINQPQHF
NA | TRBJ1-5 | TRBD1 | TRBV18 | TGTGCCAGCTCACAAGACAGGGCGCCAGGACCCCAGCATTTT | CASSQDRAPGPQHF
NA | TRBJ2-3 | NA | TRBV19 | TGTGCCAGTAGTATCACGACTAGTACAGATACGCAGTATTTT | CASSITTSTDTQYF
NA | TRBJ2-3 | NA | TRBV7-3 | TGTGCCAGCAGCCCTCTAGCTGGGTCAACAGATACGCAGTATTTT | CASSPLAGSTDTQYF
NA | TRBJ2-1 | TRBD2 | TRBV11-2 | TGTGCCAGCAGCTTAGGGGGGGCGACTAGCGGGATCTACAATGAGCAGTTCTTC | CASSLGGATSGIYNEQFF
NA | TRBJ1-3 | NA | TRBV9 | TGTGCCAGCAGCGTAGATGGGCAGGGGAGGAGAAACACCATATATTTT | CASSVDGQGRRNTIYF